The 13 T cell receptor beta chains presented below share a single source sample, sequenced in a study of T cell repertoires in cytomegalovirus infection. Which antigens these TCRs recognize remains unknown. TCRdb passed the reads through MiXCR, listing each CDR3 protein once. The data contain 650,000 to 850,000 distinct CDR3 sequences, roughly 29% of them seen just once; the ten biggest clones take up less than 15%. This specimen consisted of cultured CD8+ T cells from PBMCs, obtained from culture after CMV antigen stimulation. The source is a human donor in good health (CMV status not recorded). Some clones in this sample may be carry-over from other donors' samples.

The table lists this clonotype with many counts. The V and J genes are TRBV7-8 and TRBJ1-1; possibly TRBD1 for D (5 bases). This CDR3 has 16 amino acids. The V gene's germline CDR1 is SGHVS and CDR2 FQNEAQ. Trimming removed 3 bases at V and 7 bases at J, with 21 bases between. The CDR3 bases are TGTGCCAGCAGCTTGGGGCCCCACCGGCGGGACGTTGAAGCTTTCTTT. Its translation: CASSLGPHRRDVEAFF.

Ten or more counts support this clonotype. The chain uses TRBV28 and TRBJ2-2, with D hard to call. Per germline, CDR1 MDHEN and CDR2 SYDVKM. Trimming cost V 10 bases and J 0 bases, with 9 bases left between them. The CDR3 has 13 amino acids. CDR3 amino acids: CATQISNTGELFF. In DNA, the CDR3 is TGTGCCACCCAAATATCGAACACCGGGGAGCTGTTTTTT.

This chain uses TRBV24-1 with TRBJ1-2; no firm D call. This CDR3 comprises 14 residues. Germline V gives CDR1 KGHDR, CDR2 SFDVKD. With 3 bases removed from V and 3 bases from J, the gap between germline ends came to 10 bases. This chain's CDR3 is CATSDIKNDYGYTF. CDR3 DNA: TGTGCCACCAGTGATATCAAGAACGACTATGGCTACACCTTC.

This clonotype was seen a handful of times. This chain uses TRBV19 with TRBJ1-6; no firm D call. Per the germline V gene, CDR1 is LNHDA and CDR2 is SQIVND (reference sequence). The length of the CDR3 is 19 residues. V lost 3 bases and J lost 0, with 18 bases in between. The CDR3 reads CASSISGKALSSYNSPLHF. The CDR3 DNA is TGTGCCAGTAGTATCAGTGGGAAAGCCTTAAGCTCCTATAATTCACCCCTCCACTTT.

This rearrangement joins TRBV7-8 to TRBJ1-2, with 7 bases aligning to TRBD1. The CDR3 is 14 residues long. The germline V gene has CDR1 SGHVS and CDR2 FQNEAQ. After removal of 6 bases from V and 6 bases from J, the junction contained 10 bases not matched to a gene. CDR3 loop: CASRPRDSNHGYTF. The CDR3 DNA reads as TGTGCCAGCAGACCCCGGGACAGTAATCATGGCTACACCTTC.

Concerning this clonotype: Since the CDR3 does not end with the conserved phenylalanine or tryptophan, this likely comes from a read error. J is TRBJ2-5 and V is TRBV7-6, with D unclear. The CDR3 has 16 residues. CDR1 SGHVS and CDR2 FNYEAQ come from the germline V gene. Trimming cost V 5 bases and J 4 bases, with 20 bases left between them. CDR3 protein: CASSPIPFQLRETQYL. Here the CDR3 DNA reads TGTGCCAGCAGCCCTATCCCCTTTCAGCTCCGAGAGACCCAGTACCTC.

This clonotype was counted only a few times. The rearrangement links TRBV12-5 to TRBJ2-5; 9 positions match TRBD1. Germline lookup yields CDR1 LGHNT and CDR2 FRNRAP. The CDR3 runs to 15 residues. V lost 3 bases and J lost 5; bases outside the gene matches: 7. The DNA for the CDR3 is TGTGCTAGTGGTTTATGGACAGGGGTCGACGAGACCCAGTACTTC. Translation gives CASGLWTGVDETQYF.

This clonotype was seen only once. This chain links TRBV27 with TRBJ1-3, with D tentatively TRBD1 (5 bases). The CDR3 is 13 amino acids. Trimming pared 4 bases from V and 8 bases from J, leaving 12 bases between. Germline assignment: CDR1 MNHEY and CDR2 SMNVEV (reference sequence). The CDR3 bases are TGTGCCAGCAGTTCCAGATGGGGGGACACCATATATTTT. Its translation is CASSSRWGDTIYF.

This clonotype was observed many times. The CDR3 DNA reads as TGTGCCAGCAGCGAGACAGGGGTTCGAAGGAATGAGCAGTTCTTC. This sequence encodes CASSETGVRRNEQFF. The J gene is TRBJ2-1, the V gene TRBV7-9; 8 bases map to TRBD1. Unmatched junction bases numbered 10, after V lost 5 bases and J lost 7 bases. This CDR3 comprises 15 residues. CDR1 is SEHNR and CDR2 is FQNEAQ in the germline V gene (reference sequence).

This clonotype appeared a few times. This chain connects TRBV4-1 to TRBJ2-7; D is undetermined. The CDR3 runs to 14 residues. The germline gives CDR1 MGHRA, CDR2 YSYEKL. V was shortened by 0 bases and J by 3 bases, with 9 bases between the two germline ends. The DNA of the CDR3 is TGCGCCAGCAGCCAAGATGCAGTTGGCTACGAGCAGTACTTC. It translates to CASSQDAVGYEQYF.

This chain connects TRBV15 to TRBJ2-7; the match to TRBD2 covers 12 bases. The CDR3 consists of 14 residues. The V gene end was trimmed by 5 bases and the J gene end by 5 bases; junction bases not matched to a gene: 4. The germline CDR1 and CDR2 sequences are LNHNV and YYDKDF (reference sequence). CDR3 nucleotide sequence: TGTGCCACCAGCTCTAGCGGGGGGGCAAACGAGCAGTACTTC. This sequence encodes CATSSSGGANEQYF.

This clonotype was counted only a few times. One end of the junction does not line up with germline, which may come from a read error. The J gene is TRBJ2-2, the V gene TRBV7-7, with D unresolved. The CDR3 extends over 15 amino acids. Germline V gene sequence: CDR1 SSHAT, CDR2 FNYEAQ (reference sequence). The CDR3 loop reads CASSLGASETGELFF. The CDR3 DNA is TGTGCTAGCAGCTTAGGAGCGTCAGAGACCGGGGAGCTGTTTTTT. The full variable domain, in which reference TRBV7-7 and TRBJ2-2 provide the parts outside the CDR3, is GAGVSQSPRYKVTKRGQDVTLRCDPISSHATLYWYQQALGQGPEFLTYFNYEAQPDKSGLPSDRFSAERPEGSISTLTIQRTEQRDSAMYRCASSLGASETGELFFGEGSRLTVL.

The genes are TRBV6-4 and TRBJ2-2; D is unresolved. The CDR3 is 13 residues long. CDR1 and CDR2 from the germline V gene are MRHNA and SNTAGT. Deletions cut 1 base from V and 5 bases from J, with 5 bases between. The CDR3 nucleotides are TGTGCCAGCAGTGACTTGGCTACCGGGGAGCTGTTTTTT. Amino acid sequence: CASSDLATGELFF.